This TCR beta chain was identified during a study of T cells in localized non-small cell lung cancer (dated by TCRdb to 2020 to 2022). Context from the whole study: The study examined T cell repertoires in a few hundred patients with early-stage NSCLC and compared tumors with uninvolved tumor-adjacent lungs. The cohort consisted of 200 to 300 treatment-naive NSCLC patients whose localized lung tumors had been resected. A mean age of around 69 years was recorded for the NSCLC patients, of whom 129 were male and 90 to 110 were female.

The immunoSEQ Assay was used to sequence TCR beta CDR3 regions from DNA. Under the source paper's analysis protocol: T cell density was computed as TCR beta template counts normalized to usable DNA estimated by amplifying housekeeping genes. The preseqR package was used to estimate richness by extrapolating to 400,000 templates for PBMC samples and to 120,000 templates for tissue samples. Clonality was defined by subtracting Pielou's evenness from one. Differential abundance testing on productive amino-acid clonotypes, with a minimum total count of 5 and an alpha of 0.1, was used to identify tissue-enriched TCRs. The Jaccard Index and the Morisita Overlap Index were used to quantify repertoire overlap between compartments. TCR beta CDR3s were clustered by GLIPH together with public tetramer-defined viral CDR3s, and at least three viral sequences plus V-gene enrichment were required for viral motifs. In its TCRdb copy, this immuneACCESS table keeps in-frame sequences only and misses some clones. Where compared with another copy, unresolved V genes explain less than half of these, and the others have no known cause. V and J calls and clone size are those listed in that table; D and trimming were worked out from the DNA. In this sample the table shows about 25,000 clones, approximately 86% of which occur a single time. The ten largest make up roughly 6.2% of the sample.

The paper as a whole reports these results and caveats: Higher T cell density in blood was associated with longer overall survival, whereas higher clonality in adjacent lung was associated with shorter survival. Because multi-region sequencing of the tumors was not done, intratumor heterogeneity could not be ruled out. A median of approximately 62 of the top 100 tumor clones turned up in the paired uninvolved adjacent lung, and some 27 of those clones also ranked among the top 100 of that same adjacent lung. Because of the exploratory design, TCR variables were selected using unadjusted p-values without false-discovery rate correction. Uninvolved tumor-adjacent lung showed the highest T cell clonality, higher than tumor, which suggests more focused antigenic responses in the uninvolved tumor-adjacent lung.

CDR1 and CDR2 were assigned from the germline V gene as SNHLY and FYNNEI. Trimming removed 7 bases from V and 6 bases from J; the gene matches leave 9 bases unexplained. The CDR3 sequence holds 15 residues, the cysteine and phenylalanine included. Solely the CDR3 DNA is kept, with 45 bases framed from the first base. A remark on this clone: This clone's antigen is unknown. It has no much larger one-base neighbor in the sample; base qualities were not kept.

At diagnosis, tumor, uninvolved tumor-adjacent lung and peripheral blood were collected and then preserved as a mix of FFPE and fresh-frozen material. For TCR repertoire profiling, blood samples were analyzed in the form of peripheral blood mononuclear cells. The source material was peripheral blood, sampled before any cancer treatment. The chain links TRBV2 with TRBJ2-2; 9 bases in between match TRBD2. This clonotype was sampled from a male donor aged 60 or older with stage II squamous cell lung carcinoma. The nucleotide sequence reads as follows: TGTGCCAGCATTTCAGCGGGGGGCCTCGCCGGGGAGCTGTTTTTT. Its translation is CASISAGGLAGELFF.